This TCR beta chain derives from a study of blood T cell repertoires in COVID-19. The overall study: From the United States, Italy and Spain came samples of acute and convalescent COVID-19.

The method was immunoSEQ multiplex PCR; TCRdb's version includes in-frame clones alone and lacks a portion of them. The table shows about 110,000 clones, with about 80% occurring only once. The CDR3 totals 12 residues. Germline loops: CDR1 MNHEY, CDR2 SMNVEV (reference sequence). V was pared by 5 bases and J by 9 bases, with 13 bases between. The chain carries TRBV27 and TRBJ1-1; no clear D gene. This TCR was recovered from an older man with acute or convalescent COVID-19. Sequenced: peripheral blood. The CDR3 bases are TGTGCCAGCAGTCACGCGGGCCTCAAAGCTTTCTTT. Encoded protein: CASSHAGLKAFF.